This T cell receptor beta chain was sequenced for a study of CD8+ T cells in alopecia areata. The wider study: Treatment of the treated patients consisted of oral tofacitinib, 5 to 10 mg twice daily. Study-wide points: Greater clonality was observed in lesional scalp samples, especially alopecia totalis/universalis, versus normal scalp.

Regarding this clone: Its target is unknown.

CDR1 SGDLS and CDR2 YYNGEE come from the germline V gene. This CDR3 spans 14 amino acids. V lost 4 bases, J lost 2 bases, and 10 bases lay in between. It was from alopecia areata patients that lesional scalp punch biopsies and peripheral blood were collected. It was cDNA, reverse transcribed from extracted RNA, that served as the sequencing template. Clones were sequenced by immunoSEQ multiplex PCR, and TCRdb holds only the in-frame ones, with some missing. The sample records over 6,000 clones, roughly two thirds being singletons. V usage is TRBV9 and J usage is TRBJ2-1; D possibly corresponds to TRBD2 (6 bases). The material sequenced was skin, taken at week 0. This TCR came from a human donor with alopecia areata. CDR3 DNA sequence: TGTGCCAGCAGCCCGGGAGCAACCTACAATGAGCAGTTCTTC. Encoded protein: CASSPGATYNEQFF.